Sequencing of this T cell receptor beta chain was carried out in a study of cytomegalovirus exposure and HLA in healthy donors. About this clone: Its antigen is undetermined.

Study findings and constraints: In the approximately 120 validation repertoires, a later analysis found that first-cohort TCR clusters tended to co-occur. While the bulk of TCR sequences proved rare, some public TCRs turned up in many donors.

There are 13 residues in the CDR3. Trimming at V came to 2 bases and at J to 6 bases, leaving 4 bases not matched to a gene. Germline-derived CDR1 and CDR2 are SGHRS and YFSETQ. TCRdb keeps only in-frame clones here, not all; method: immunoSEQ multiplex PCR. This table has about 220,000 clones, 85% to 95% appearing once. This sequence was found in a woman aged 18-29 years in good health and CMV-seronegative. The chain couples TRBV5-1 to TRBJ1-2; 7 nucleotides agree with TRBD1. The sequenced sample consisted of PBMCs. The CDR3 DNA reads as TGCGCCAGCAGCTTCGGGCAGGGGGATGGCTACACCTTC. Translated, it gives CASSFGQGDGYTF.